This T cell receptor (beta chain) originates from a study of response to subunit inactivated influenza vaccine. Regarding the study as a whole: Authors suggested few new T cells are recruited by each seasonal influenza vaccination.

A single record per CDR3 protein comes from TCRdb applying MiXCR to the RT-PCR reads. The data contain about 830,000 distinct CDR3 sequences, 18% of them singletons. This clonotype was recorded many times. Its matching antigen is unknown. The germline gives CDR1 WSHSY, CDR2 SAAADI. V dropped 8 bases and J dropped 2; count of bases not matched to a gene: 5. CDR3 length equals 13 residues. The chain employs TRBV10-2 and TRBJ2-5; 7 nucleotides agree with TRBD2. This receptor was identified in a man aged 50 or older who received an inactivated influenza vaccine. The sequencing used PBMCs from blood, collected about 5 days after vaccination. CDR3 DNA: TGCGCCAGCGGGACTACCCGACAAGAGACCCAGTACTTC. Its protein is CASGTTRQETQYF.